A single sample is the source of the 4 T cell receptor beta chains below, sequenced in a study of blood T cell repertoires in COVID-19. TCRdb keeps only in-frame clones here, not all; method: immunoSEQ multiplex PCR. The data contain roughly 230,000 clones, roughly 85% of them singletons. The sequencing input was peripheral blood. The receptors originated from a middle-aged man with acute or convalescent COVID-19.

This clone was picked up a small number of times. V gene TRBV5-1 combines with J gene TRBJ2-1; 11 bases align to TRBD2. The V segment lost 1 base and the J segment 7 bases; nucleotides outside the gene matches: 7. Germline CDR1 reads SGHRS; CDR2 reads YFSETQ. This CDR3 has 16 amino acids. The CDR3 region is CASSLFSGGARNEQFF. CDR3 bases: TGCGCCAGCAGCTTGTTTAGCGGGGGGGCCCGGAATGAGCAGTTCTTC.

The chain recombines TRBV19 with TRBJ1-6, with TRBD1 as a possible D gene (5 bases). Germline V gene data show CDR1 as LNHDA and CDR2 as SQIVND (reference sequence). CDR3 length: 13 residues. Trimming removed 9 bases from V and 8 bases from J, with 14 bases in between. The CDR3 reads CASSLDRDSPLHF. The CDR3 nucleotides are TGTGCCAGCAGCCTTGACAGAGATTCACCCCTCCACTTT.

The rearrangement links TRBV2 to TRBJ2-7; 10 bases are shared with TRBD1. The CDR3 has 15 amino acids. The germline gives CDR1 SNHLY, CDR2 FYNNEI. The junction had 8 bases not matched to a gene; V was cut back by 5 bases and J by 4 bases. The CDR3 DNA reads TGTGCCAGCAGTCTCGCGGGACAGGGGTCTTACGAGCAGTACTTC. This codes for CASSLAGQGSYEQYF.

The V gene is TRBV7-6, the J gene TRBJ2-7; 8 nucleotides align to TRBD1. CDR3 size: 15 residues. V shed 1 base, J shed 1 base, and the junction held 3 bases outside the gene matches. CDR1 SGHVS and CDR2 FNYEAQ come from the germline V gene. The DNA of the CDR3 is TGTGCCAGCAGCTTAGGGACAGGGAGATCCTACGAGCAGTACTTC. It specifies CASSLGTGRSYEQYF.